These T cell receptor beta chains were read from a single sample in a study of T cell responses to AZD1222 COVID-19 vaccine. Sequenced by immunoSEQ multiplex PCR; TCRdb stores in-frame clones only, minus some. The table lists about 93,000 clones, about 90% of them singletons. Material: peripheral blood, obtained on day 0 of MenACWY control vaccination. These receptor sequences come from an adult in good health. Each CDR3 is given with its conserved first and last residue. The order of the fields is clone size, V gene, D gene, J gene, CDR3 protein, CDR3 DNA. A D gene is named only where the DNA matches it firmly. Clone size, where shown, is once, few, many, or a class for clones that have expanded.

.,TRBV28,TRBD1,TRBJ1-2,CASSIGQGLFYGYTF,TGTGCCAGCAGTATCGGACAGGGCTTATTCTATGGCTACACCTTC
.,TRBV2,.,TRBJ1-6,CASSEGDSSYNSPLHF,TGTGCCAGCAGTGAAGGGGATAGCTCCTATAATTCACCCCTCCACTTT
.,TRBV6-5,TRBD1,TRBJ2-7,CASSGQGNPYEQYF,TGTGCCAGCAGCGGACAGGGAAACCCCTACGAGCAGTACTTC
.,TRBV19,TRBD2,TRBJ2-7,CASSITSGGYEQYF,TGTGCCAGTAGTATCACTAGCGGGGGCTACGAGCAGTACTTC
.,TRBV6-6,.,TRBJ2-2,CASSLTGPSHETGELFF,TGTGCCAGCAGTCTAACGGGGCCCTCCCATGAAACCGGGGAGCTGTTTTTT
.,TRBV10-3,.,TRBJ2-5,CAISEEGLPGETQYF,TGTGCCATCAGTGAAGAGGGACTCCCCGGAGAGACCCAGTACTTC
.,TRBV18,.,TRBJ1-1,CASSPPEGHKWTEAFF,TGTGCCAGCTCACCACCGGAGGGACATAAGTGGACTGAAGCTTTCTTT
.,TRBV2,.,TRBJ1-5,CASSPRTSTYSNQPQHF,TGTGCCAGCAGTCCTAGGACAAGTACCTATAGCAATCAGCCCCAGCATTTT
.,TRBV7-9,TRBD1,TRBJ2-7,CASSLALLGDRRDYEQYF,TGTGCCAGCAGCTTAGCCCTCTTAGGGGACAGGCGGGACTACGAGCAGTACTTC
.,TRBV9,.,TRBJ1-3,CASSVFRPPALNTIYF,TGTGCCAGCAGCGTGTTCCGACCCCCCGCCTTAAACACCATATATTTT
.,TRBV14,.,TRBJ1-1,CASSQQGMDTEAFF,TGTGCCAGCAGCCAACAGGGGATGGACACTGAAGCTTTCTTT
.,TRBV4-3,TRBD1,TRBJ2-1,CASSQVGTGPSSYNEQFF,TGCGCCAGCAGCCAAGTGGGGACAGGCCCGAGCTCCTACAATGAGCAGTTCTTC
.,TRBV19,TRBD2,TRBJ2-1,CASSAGENYNEQFF,TGTGCCAGTAGCGCGGGGGAAAACTACAATGAGCAGTTCTTC
.,TRBV4-2,.,TRBJ1-1,CASSQDLNTEAFF,TGTGCCAGCAGCCAAGATCTCAACACTGAAGCTTTCTTT
.,TRBV7-8,TRBD1,TRBJ1-2,CASSRGQEYYGYTF,TGTGCCAGCAGCCGCGGACAGGAGTACTATGGCTACACCTTC
.,TRBV2,.,TRBJ2-3,CASSEDVTDTQYF,TGTGCCAGCAGTGAGGATGTGACAGATACGCAGTATTTT
once,TRBV27,TRBD1,TRBJ2-5,CASSPLGTGVQTQYF,TGTGCCAGCAGTCCCCTCGGGACAGGGGTACAGACCCAGTACTTC